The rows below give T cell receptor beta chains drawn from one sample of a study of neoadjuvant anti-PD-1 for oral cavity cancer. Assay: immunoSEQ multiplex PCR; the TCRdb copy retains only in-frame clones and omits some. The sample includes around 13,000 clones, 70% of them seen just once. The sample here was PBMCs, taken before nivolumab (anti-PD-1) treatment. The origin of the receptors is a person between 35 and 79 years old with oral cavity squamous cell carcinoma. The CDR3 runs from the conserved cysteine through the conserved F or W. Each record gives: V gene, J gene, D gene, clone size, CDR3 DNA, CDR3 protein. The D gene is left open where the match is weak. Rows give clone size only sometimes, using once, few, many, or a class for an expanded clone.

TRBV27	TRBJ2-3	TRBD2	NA	TGTGCCAGCACCCCCCGTTTACGTCTAGCGGGGTCCACAGATACGCAGTATTTT	CASTPRLRLAGSTDTQYF
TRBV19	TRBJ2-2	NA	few	TGTGCCAGTATGTCGTTAACAAACACCGGGGAGCTGTTTTTT	CASMSLTNTGELFF
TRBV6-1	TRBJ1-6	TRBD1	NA	TGTGCCATCTCCACAGGGGGCTGGACACCCCTCCACTTT	CAISTGGWTPLHF
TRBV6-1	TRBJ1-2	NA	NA	TGTGCCAGCACTTCCTCGACAGGCAACTATGGCTACACCTTC	CASTSSTGNYGYTF
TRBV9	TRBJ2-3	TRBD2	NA	TGTGCCAGCAGCGTAGGGCCCGGGGGGGCAGATACGCAGTATTTT	CASSVGPGGADTQYF
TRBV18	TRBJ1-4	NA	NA	TGTGCCAGCTCGCCGACCGGGACCAACAATGAAAAACTGTTTTTT	CASSPTGTNNEKLFF
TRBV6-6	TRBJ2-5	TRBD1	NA	TGTGCCAGCAGCCTCGGGACAGGGGGCGGAGAGACCCAGTACTTC	CASSLGTGGGETQYF
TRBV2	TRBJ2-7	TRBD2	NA	TGTGCCAGCAGTGACGGGACTAGCGTCTACGAGCAGTACTTC	CASSDGTSVYEQYF
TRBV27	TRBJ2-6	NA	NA	TGTGCCAGCAGTTTATTTTTGAGGGGCTCTGGGGCCAACGTCCTGACTTTC	CASSLFLRGSGANVLTF
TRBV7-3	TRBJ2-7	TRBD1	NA	TGTGCCAGCAGCTTACGAGGGACAGGGGCCTACGAGCAGTACTTC	CASSLRGTGAYEQYF
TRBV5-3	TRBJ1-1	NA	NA	TGTGCCAGAAGCTTGGGGGGGCCTGACGCTGAAGCTTTCTTT	CARSLGGPDAEAFF
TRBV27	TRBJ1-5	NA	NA	TGTGCCAGCAGTATTGTGGGCAATCAGCCCCAGCATTTT	CASSIVGNQPQHF
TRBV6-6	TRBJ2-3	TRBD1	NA	TGTGCCAGCAGTCTCGGGACAGGCACGCGCACAGATACGCAGTATTTT	CASSLGTGTRTDTQYF
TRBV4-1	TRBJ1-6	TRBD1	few	TGCGCCAGCAGCCCATCCAACAGGGGAAAGGGTTCACCCCTCCACTTT	CASSPSNRGKGSPLHF
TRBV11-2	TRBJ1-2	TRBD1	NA	TGTGCCAGCAGCTTGGTCGACAGGGGGTATGGGGGCTACACCTTC	CASSLVDRGYGGYTF
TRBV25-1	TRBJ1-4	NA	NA	TGTGCCAGCAGGCGGGACTCCTCTCCTGGCAAACTGTTTTTT	CASRRDSSPGKLFF
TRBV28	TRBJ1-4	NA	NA	TGTGCCAGCAGGGGACCGGGGAATGAAAAACTGTTTTTT	CASRGPGNEKLFF
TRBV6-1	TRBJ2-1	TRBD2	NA	TGTGCCAGCAGTGGGACTAGCGGGTATGAGGGAGAAGAGCAGTTCTTC	CASSGTSGYEGEEQFF
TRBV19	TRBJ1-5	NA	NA	TGTGCCAGTAAGATAAGTCACCCCGGGGCGTATAGCAATCAGCCCCAGCATTTT	CASKISHPGAYSNQPQHF
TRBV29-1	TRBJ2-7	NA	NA	TGCAGCGTTGAAGGGCAGGGCTACGAGCAGTACTTC	CSVEGQGYEQYF
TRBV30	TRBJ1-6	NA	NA	TGTGCCTGGAGTGTATCCCGTGGAGGGTCACCCCTCCACTTT	CAWSVSRGGSPLHF
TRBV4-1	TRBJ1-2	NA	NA	TGCGCCAGCAGCCAAGAGGCGGGACGGCCCTATGGCTACACCTTC	CASSQEAGRPYGYTF
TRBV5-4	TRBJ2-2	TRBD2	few	TGTGCCAGCAGCCAGCTTAGCGGGAGAAATACCGGGGAGCTGTTTTTT	CASSQLSGRNTGELFF
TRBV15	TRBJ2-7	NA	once	TGTGCCACCAGCAGGAGTGTATCCTACGAGCAGTACTTC	CATSRSVSYEQYF
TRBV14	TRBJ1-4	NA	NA	TGTGCCAGCAGCCCCCAGGGGCAGTATAATGAAAAACTGTTTTTT	CASSPQGQYNEKLFF
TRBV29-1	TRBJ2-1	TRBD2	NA	TGCAGCGTTGCTAGCGGGAGTGGGTACAATGAGCAGTTCTTC	CSVASGSGYNEQFF
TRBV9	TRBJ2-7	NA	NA	TGTGCCAGCAGCGTGAGACAGCTCTCCTACGAGCAGTACTTC	CASSVRQLSYEQYF
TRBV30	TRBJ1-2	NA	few	TGTGCCTGGAGTTTGGGGGGCGCCTCCTCGGCTAACTATGGCTACACCTTC	CAWSLGGASSANYGYTF
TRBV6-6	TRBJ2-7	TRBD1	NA	TGTGCCAGCAGTTACGGGACAGGGGGCGCATACGAGCAGTACTTC	CASSYGTGGAYEQYF
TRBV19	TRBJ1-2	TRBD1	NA	TGTGCCAGTACCATAGGGACAGCCTATGGCTACACCTTC	CASTIGTAYGYTF
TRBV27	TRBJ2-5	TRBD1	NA	TGTGCCAGCAGTTCACAGTACCGGGACAGCCAAGAGACCCAGTACTTC	CASSSQYRDSQETQYF
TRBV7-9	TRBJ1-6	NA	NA	TGTGCCAGCAGCTTGGACTCACCCCTCCACTTT	CASSLDSPLHF
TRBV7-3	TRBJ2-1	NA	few	TGTGCCAGCAGCCGCCCGGGTTCGGGAAATGAGCAGTTCTTC	CASSRPGSGNEQFF
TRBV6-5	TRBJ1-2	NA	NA	TGTGCCAGCAGATCGGGCCTCCTGAGTGGCGGCTACACCTTC	CASRSGLLSGGYTF
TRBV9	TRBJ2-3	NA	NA	TGTGCCAGCAGCGACCCCGGGGGCTCGGCAGATACGCAGTATTTT	CASSDPGGSADTQYF
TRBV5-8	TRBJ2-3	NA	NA	TGTGCCAGCAGCTTCGCGAAGACGCAGTATTTT	CASSFAKTQYF
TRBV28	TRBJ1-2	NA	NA	TGTGCCAGCAGCCTTATGTACACAAGGGAACGAGCCTATGGCTACACCTTC	CASSLMYTRERAYGYTF
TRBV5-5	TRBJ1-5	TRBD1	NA	TGTGCCAGCAGCCCGACAGGGTTGGGCAATCAGCCCCAGCATTTT	CASSPTGLGNQPQHF
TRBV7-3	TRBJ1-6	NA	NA	TGTGCCAGCAGCTTAGGCAGCTCGAATTCACCCCTCCACTTT	CASSLGSSNSPLHF
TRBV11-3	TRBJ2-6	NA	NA	TGTGCCAGCAGCTTAGGTTGGGGGACCGTAGAAGCCAACGTCCTGACTTTC	CASSLGWGTVEANVLTF
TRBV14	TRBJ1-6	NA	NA	TGTGCCAGCAGCCAAAATTCTAAGGGCCGTAATTCACCCCTCCACTTT	CASSQNSKGRNSPLHF
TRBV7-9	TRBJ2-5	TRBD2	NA	TGTGCCAGCAGCTTAGCCGGGGGGGCCCAGTACTTC	CASSLAGGAQYF
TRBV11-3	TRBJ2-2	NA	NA	TGTGCCAGCAGCGGAGGGGCAGCGACAGTAAGATCGCGGGAGCTGTTTTTT	CASSGGAATVRSRELFF
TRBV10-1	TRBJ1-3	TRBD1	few	TGCGCCAGCAGTGGACAGGGCATTAATGGAAACACCATATATTTT	CASSGQGINGNTIYF
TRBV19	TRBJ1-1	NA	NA	TGTGCCAGTGTCAGGGGATGGACTGAAGCTTTCTTT	CASVRGWTEAFF
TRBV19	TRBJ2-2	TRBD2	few	TGTGCCAGTAGTTCCCTAGCGGGGGGGCGCGGCACCGGGGAGCTGTTTTTT	CASSSLAGGRGTGELFF
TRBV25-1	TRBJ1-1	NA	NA	TGTGCCAGCAGTGAATCGGAGAACACTGAAGCTTTCTTT	CASSESENTEAFF
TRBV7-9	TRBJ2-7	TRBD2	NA	TGTGCCAGCAGCTATCTAGCGGGAGACGAGCAGTACTTC	CASSYLAGDEQYF
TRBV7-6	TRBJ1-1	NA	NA	TGTGCCAGCAGCTTAGCGGAAGCGAAGGGGGGTACTGAAGCTTTCTTT	CASSLAEAKGGTEAFF
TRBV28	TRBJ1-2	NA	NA	TGTGCCAGCAGTTCCAACGTGTATGGCTACACCTTC	CASSSNVYGYTF
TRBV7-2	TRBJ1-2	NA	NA	TGTGCCAGCAGCTTAGGGCAGAACTATGGCTACACCTTC	CASSLGQNYGYTF
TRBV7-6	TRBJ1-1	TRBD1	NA	TGTGCCAGCAGCCCGATCGGACAGGGCCCTGAAGCTTTCTTT	CASSPIGQGPEAFF
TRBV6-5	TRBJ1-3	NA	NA	TGTGCCAGCAGGGGTACAGCTTCCTCTGGAAACACCATATATTTT	CASRGTASSGNTIYF
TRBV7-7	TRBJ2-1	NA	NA	TGTGCCAGCAGCTTACAGGGGCCTTACAATGAGCAGTTCTTC	CASSLQGPYNEQFF
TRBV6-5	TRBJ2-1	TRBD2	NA	TGTGCCAGCAGGGGAAGCGGGGGGGCCGGCAATGAGCAGTTCTTC	CASRGSGGAGNEQFF
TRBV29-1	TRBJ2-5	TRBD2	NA	TGCAGCGTTGTTGCTAGCGGGAGGAAAGAGACCCAGTACTTC	CSVVASGRKETQYF
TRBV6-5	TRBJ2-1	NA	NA	TGTGCCAGCAGGACCTCGGGACTTAACAATGAGCAGTTCTTC	CASRTSGLNNEQFF
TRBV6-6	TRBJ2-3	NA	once	TGTGCCAGCAGTTACGAGGTCCTCACGTTGACGCAGTATTTT	CASSYEVLTLTQYF